Shown below are 8 T cell receptor beta chains from a single sample sequenced in a study of naive and memory T cell subsets. General study findings and limits: Naive repertoires, especially CD8, held a few larger clonotypes, possibly memory cells re-expressing CD45RA.

Two oligonucleotides, mixed equimolar, formed the beta constant-region primer covering TRBC1 and TRBC2. Ligated cDNA was amplified by four rounds of PCR with nested alpha and beta constant-region primers and SP2. TCRdb processed the UMI-ligation and nested PCR reads anew with MiXCR; each CDR3 protein has one entry. The repertoire holds around 83,000 distinct CDR3 sequences, with around 10% as singletons. These receptors lack a known antigen. The sample taken for sequencing was naive CD4+ T cells from blood. These TCRs come from a human donor in good health.

The V gene is TRBV4-3, the J gene TRBJ1-2, with D possibly TRBD1 on 6 matching bases. CDR1 LGHNA and CDR2 YSLEER come from the germline V gene. The germline V and J ends were trimmed by 3 bases and 4 bases, with 9 bases remaining between them. CDR3 size: 13 residues. CDR3 sequence reads: CASSQQGSYGYTF. The CDR3 nucleotides are TGCGCCAGCAGCCAGCAGGGGAGCTATGGCTACACCTTC.

The J gene is TRBJ2-1, the V gene TRBV20-1; a weak D match, TRBD2 (5 bases). Trimming took off 6 bases at V and 10 bases at J, with 13 bases between the two ends. The CDR3 covers 11 residues. Germline-derived CDR1 and CDR2 are DFQATT and SNEGSKA (reference sequence). The CDR3 DNA follows: TGCAGTGCCCGAGCGGTGCACGAGCAGTTCTTC. Translating gives CSARAVHEQFF.

This clonotype was seen ten or more times. The rearrangement links TRBV4-1 to TRBJ2-7; 8 bases align to TRBD2. The germline CDR1 and CDR2 sequences are MGHRA and YSYEKL. This CDR3 is built from 16 residues. Germline trimming cut 0 bases from V and 2 bases from J; bases unmatched to any gene: 6. The CDR3 bases are TGCGCCAGCAGCCAAGATCAAACTAGCGGCACCTACGAGCAGTACTTC. This sequence encodes CASSQDQTSGTYEQYF.

V usage is TRBV5-1 and J usage is TRBJ2-2; D might be TRBD1 (6 bases). CDR1 is SGHRS, CDR2 YFSETQ, per germline. The V and J ends lost 4 bases and 3 bases respectively, with 13 bases between them. The CDR3 loop spans 15 amino acids. The CDR3 DNA reads TGCGCCAGCAGCAAACAGGGAAGAGACACCGGGGAGCTGTTTTTT. Translation gives CASSKQGRDTGELFF.

This clonotype was picked up many times. The rearrangement links TRBV7-2 to TRBJ1-4, with unresolved D. This CDR3 region has 13 residues. V shed 1 base and J shed 7 bases, with 7 bases lying between them. Germline-derived CDR1 and CDR2 are SGHTA and FQGNSA. The CDR3 bases are TGTGCCAGCAGCTTAGTAGCCGGTGAAAAACTGTTTTTT. Amino acid sequence: CASSLVAGEKLFF.

The chain is built from TRBV6-2 or TRBV6-3 and TRBJ2-7; a possible D gene is TRBD1 (6 bases). V dropped 2 bases and J dropped 0 bases, with 11 bases sitting between them. This CDR3 region has 15 residues. The germline V gene has CDR1 MNHEY and CDR2 SVGEGT. The CDR3 DNA follows: TGTGCCAGCAGTTACACCGCGACAGGCTCCTACGAGCAGTACTTC. It codes for CASSYTATGSYEQYF.

This clonotype was counted between two and nine times. CDR3 loop: CASKYQPGAYGYTF. CDR3 coding DNA: TGTGCCAGCAAGTACCAGCCGGGGGCTTATGGCTACACCTTC. The rearrangement joins TRBV28 to TRBJ1-2, with D perhaps matching TRBD1 (6 bases). In germline, CDR1 is MDHEN, CDR2 SYDVKM. Trimming stripped 7 bases from V and 5 bases from J, with 17 bases between. The CDR3 consists of 14 residues.

This clonotype showed up just a few times. The rearrangement uses TRBV6-2 or TRBV6-3 and TRBJ2-1; D may be TRBD1 (6 bases). Germline V lookup: CDR1 MNHEY, CDR2 SVGEGT. The CDR3 consists of 16 residues. V shed 2 bases and J shed 8 bases, with 19 bases lying between them. The CDR3 loop is CASSYRVGMGAYEQFF. The DNA for the CDR3 is TGTGCCAGCAGTTACCGCGTGGGTATGGGGGCCTATGAGCAGTTCTTC.